Shown below are 13 T cell receptor beta chains from a single sample sequenced in a study of stem cell transplantation in POMP-related autoinflammatory disease. Measured with immunoSEQ multiplex PCR; TCRdb has only the in-frame clones, and not every one. This sample yields fewer than 3,000 clones, of which more than 90% are seen a single time; around 2% belongs to the top ten. This specimen consisted of CD4+ follicular helper T cells (Tfh) from PBMCs, obtained after stem cell transplantation. These receptor sequences come from a human patient with POMP-related autoinflammation and immune dysregulation (PRAID). A share of the T cells may be of graft donor origin.

The V and J genes are TRBV12-5 and TRBJ1-2, with 11 bases that match TRBD1. This CDR3 has 17 residues. Germline-derived CDR1 and CDR2 are LGHNT and FRNRAP. The ends lost 5 bases at V and 4 bases at J; junction bases unmatched: 12. The CDR3 loop reads CASGPTEGQGETYGYTF. CDR3 coding DNA: TGTGCTAGTGGTCCCACCGAGGGACAGGGGGAGACCTATGGCTACACCTTC. The entire variable domain, with the rest obtained from reference TRBV12-5 and TRBJ1-2, is as follows: DARVTQTPRHKVTEMGQEVTMRCQPILGHNTVFWYRQTMMQGLELLAYFRNRAPLDDSGMPKDRFSAEMPDATLATLKIQPSEPRDSAVYFCASGPTEGQGETYGYTFGSGTRLTVV.

The rearrangement uses TRBV6-5 and TRBJ2-7, with D perhaps matching TRBD2 (6 bases). Trimming removed 7 bases from V and 0 bases from J, with 13 bases in between. The CDR3 contains 14 residues. Per germline, CDR1 MNHEY and CDR2 SVGAGI. The CDR3 protein is CASTKTSNSYEQYF. The CDR3 bases are TGTGCCAGCACCAAGACTAGTAACTCCTACGAGCAGTACTTC.

The sample holds one count of this clone. V is TRBV2 and J is TRBJ2-2; D may be TRBD2 (7 bases). Looked up from germline, CDR1 is SNHLY and CDR2 is FYNNEI. The CDR3 sequence is 16 residues long. The ends were cut back, 3 bases at V and 0 bases at J, with 11 bases in the middle. CDR3: CASSDGGGANTGELFF. The CDR3 DNA reads as TGTGCCAGCAGTGACGGAGGGGGGGCGAACACCGGGGAGCTGTTTTTT.

The rearrangement joins TRBV6-5 to TRBJ2-7; no clear D gene. The CDR3 sequence is 13 residues long. Per the germline V gene, CDR1 is MNHEY and CDR2 is SVGAGI. V was pared by 5 bases and J by 7 bases, with 15 bases between. The CDR3 loop is CASSTDPTGEQYV. CDR3 nucleotides: TGTGCCAGCAGTACCGACCCCACTGGGGAGCAGTACGTC.

DNA for the CDR3: TGTGCCAGCATAGAAACAACTGCTGGAAACACCATATATTTT. Protein product: CASIETTAGNTIYF. This chain joins TRBV28 and TRBJ1-3, with D hard to call. Germline CDR1 is MDHEN and CDR2 is SYDVKM. Trimming removed 7 bases at V and 2 bases at J, with 12 bases between. The CDR3 is 14 residues long.

The chain uses TRBV7-8 and TRBJ1-1; 7 positions match TRBD1. The CDR3 is 14 amino acids. The J segment lost 2 bases and the V segment lost 7 bases, leaving 7 bases of the junction unmatched. Germline CDR1 SGHVS, CDR2 FQNEAQ. Written as DNA, the CDR3 is TGTGCCAGCACCTCGGGACAGACAAACACTGAAGCTTTCTTT. It specifies CASTSGQTNTEAFF. The whole variable domain, filled in from reference TRBV7-8 and TRBJ1-1, reads GAGVSQSPRYKVAKRGQDVALRCDPISGHVSLFWYQQALGQGPEFLTYFQNEAQLDKSGLPSDRFFAERPEGSVSTLKIQRTQQEDSAVYLCASTSGQTNTEAFFGQGTRLTVV.

The V and J genes are TRBV7-9 and TRBJ1-5, with 7 nucleotides matching TRBD1. V shed 5 bases and J 3 bases; nucleotides not matched to a gene: 4. The germline gives CDR1 SEHNR, CDR2 FQNEAQ (reference sequence). The CDR3 consists of 14 residues. The CDR3 sequence is CASSLRGDNQPQHF. The DNA of the CDR3 is TGTGCCAGCAGCCTCAGGGGGGACAATCAGCCCCAGCATTTT.

The count of this clone is one. As DNA, the CDR3 is TGTGCCAGCAAAGTTGGAGAGACCCAGTACTTC. It yields the protein CASKVGETQYF. This chain connects TRBV12-3 or TRBV12-4 to TRBJ2-5; D unclear. The CDR3 spans 11 residues. V lost 7 bases to trimming and J lost 4 bases, with 7 bases between them.

With regard to this clone: This CDR3 is also generated by other DNA sequences in the sample. The chain couples TRBV7-3 to TRBJ1-6; 8 bases are a match to TRBD1. Germline lookup yields CDR1 SGHTA and CDR2 FQGTGA. Trimming removed 5 bases from V and 6 bases from J; junction bases left unmatched: 3. This CDR3 region has 14 residues. CDR3 residues: CASSRGQGNSPLHF. CDR3 in DNA: TGTGCCAGCAGCCGAGGACAGGGTAATTCACCCCTCCACTTT.

V and J are TRBV7-8 and TRBJ2-2, with 11 positions matching TRBD1. J gave up 6 bases and V 0 bases, and 3 bases lay outside the gene matches. The length of the CDR3 is 16 residues. The germline V gene has CDR1 SGHVS and CDR2 FQNEAQ. For the CDR3, the DNA is TGTGCCAGCAGCTTAGCGGGGGACAGGGGGTCCGGGGAGCTGTTTTTT. Translating gives CASSLAGDRGSGELFF.

In this sample, this clone turned up once. This CDR3 is CASSLSGSYEQYF. The CDR3 nucleotides are TGTGCCAGCAGTCTTAGCGGGAGCTACGAGCAGTACTTC. The V gene is TRBV12-3 or TRBV12-4, the J gene TRBJ2-7; TRBD2 agrees at 9 bases. The CDR3 has 13 amino acids. V was clipped by 5 bases and J by 3 bases; unmatched bases: 2.

The rearrangement uses TRBV12-3 or TRBV12-4 and TRBJ2-5; TRBD1 is a possible D gene (5 bases). The ends were cut back, 6 bases at V and 5 bases at J, with 10 bases in the middle. CDR3 length equals 12 residues. The CDR3 coding sequence is TGTGCCAGCAGCACAGGTTGGGAGACCCAGTACTTC. Amino acids: CASSTGWETQYF.

The chain recombines TRBV27 with TRBJ2-1; 9 nucleotides align to TRBD2. The CDR3 consists of 18 residues. Germline V CDR1 and CDR2: MNHEY, SMNVEV (reference sequence). V lost 0 bases to trimming and J lost 1 base; unmatched junction nucleotides: 7. The CDR3, as DNA: TGTGCCAGCAGTTTATCGGGGGGGAGCGGGAGGTCCTACAATGAGCAGTTCTTC. It specifies CASSLSGGSGRSYNEQFF.